This T cell receptor (beta chain) was observed in a study of blood T cell repertoires in COVID-19. Study information: COVID-19 samples collected from the United States, Italy and Spain covered acute and convalescent phases. T cells, B-cell-depleted T cells, or PBMCs provided the cDNA or gDNA that served as material.

V was pared by 4 bases and J by 4 bases, with 19 bases between. Germline V gene lookup returns CDR1 MGHRA and CDR2 YSYEKL. This CDR3 is built from 17 residues. In this sample, this clone turned up a few times. In the original processing: For nucleated cells, counts were estimated from reference gene primer amplification. Repertoires were generated with immunoSEQ multiplex PCR, while TCRdb's copy carries only in-frame clones and drops some. That table gives V, J and clone size, and the DNA gave D and trimming. Among 95,000 to 120,000 clones listed, over 65% were seen once. This sequence was found in a woman aged 40-49 years with acute or convalescent COVID-19. The sample was peripheral blood. V gene TRBV4-1 combines with J gene TRBJ2-2, with D possibly being TRBD1 (8 bases). The CDR3 sequence: CASSRSGTGTSTGELFF. DNA of the CDR3: TGCGCCAGCAGCCGCAGCGGGACAGGCACGTCCACCGGGGAGCTGTTTTTT.